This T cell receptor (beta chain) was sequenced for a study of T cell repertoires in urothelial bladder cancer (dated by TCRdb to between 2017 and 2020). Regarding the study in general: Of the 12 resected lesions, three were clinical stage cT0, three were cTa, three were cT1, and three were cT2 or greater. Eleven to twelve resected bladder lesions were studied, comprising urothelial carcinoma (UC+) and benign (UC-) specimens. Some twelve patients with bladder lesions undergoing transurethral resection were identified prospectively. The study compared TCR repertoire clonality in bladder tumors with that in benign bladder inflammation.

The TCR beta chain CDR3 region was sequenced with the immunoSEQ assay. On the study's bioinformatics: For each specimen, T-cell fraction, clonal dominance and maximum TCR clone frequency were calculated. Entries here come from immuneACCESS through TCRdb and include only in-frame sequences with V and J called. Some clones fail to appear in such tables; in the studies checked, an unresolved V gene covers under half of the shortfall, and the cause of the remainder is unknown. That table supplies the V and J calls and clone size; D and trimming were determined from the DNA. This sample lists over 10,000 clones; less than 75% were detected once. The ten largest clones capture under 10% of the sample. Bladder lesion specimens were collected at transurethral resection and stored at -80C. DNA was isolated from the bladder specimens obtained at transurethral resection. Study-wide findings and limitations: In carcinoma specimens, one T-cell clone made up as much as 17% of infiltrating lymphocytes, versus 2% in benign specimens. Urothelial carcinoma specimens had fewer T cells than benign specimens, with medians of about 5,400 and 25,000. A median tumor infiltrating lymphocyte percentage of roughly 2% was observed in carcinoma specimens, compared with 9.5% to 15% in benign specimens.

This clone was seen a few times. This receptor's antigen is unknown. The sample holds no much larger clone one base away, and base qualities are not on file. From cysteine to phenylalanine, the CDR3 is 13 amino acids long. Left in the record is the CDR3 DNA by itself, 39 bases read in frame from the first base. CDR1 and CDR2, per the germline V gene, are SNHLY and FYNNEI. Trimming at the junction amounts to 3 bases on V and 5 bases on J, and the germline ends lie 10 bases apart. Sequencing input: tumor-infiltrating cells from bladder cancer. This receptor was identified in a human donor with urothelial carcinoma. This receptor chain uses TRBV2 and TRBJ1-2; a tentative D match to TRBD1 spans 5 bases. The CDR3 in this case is CASSEGRVYGYTF. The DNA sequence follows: TGTGCCAGCAGTGAGGGCAGGGTTTATGGCTACACCTTC.